This TCR beta chain was sequenced for a study of neurological immune-mediated disorders. Points from the study as a whole: HTLV-1-associated myelopathy displayed the greatest TCR clonal expansion, and multiple sclerosis exhibited the smallest, lower than that of healthy controls.

In germline, CDR1 is MGHDK, CDR2 SYGVNS. The trim removed 7 bases at V and 3 bases at J, leaving 8 bases unmatched. This CDR3 is 15 amino acids long. Each CDR3 protein gets one entry after TCRdb re-called the 5' RACE reads with MiXCR. The sample has around 28,000 distinct CDR3 sequences, about 6.2% seen once. This clonotype was detected ten times or more. The target antigen is unknown. The chain carries TRBV25-1 and TRBJ2-2; 7 bases are a match to TRBD1. This receptor was taken from a woman aged 50 to 60 in good health. The specimen sequenced was PBMCs. The CDR3 region is CASTQTGMDTGELFF. CDR3 in DNA: TGTGCCAGCACCCAGACAGGGATGGACACCGGGGAGCTGTTTTTT.